This T cell receptor (beta chain) was captured by sequencing in a study of T cell responses to AZD1222 COVID-19 vaccine. Study-wide results and limits: Only a handful of AZD1222 recipients, more than five in all, had baseline seropositivity. Nearly half of spike-specific TCRs reportedly go after variant regions that carry no mutations.

The CDR3 runs 16 residues. Per the germline V gene, CDR1 is MDHEN and CDR2 is SYDVKM. Trimming cost V 5 bases and J 2 bases, with 15 bases left between them. As for this clone: What it binds is unknown.

The data were produced by immunoSEQ multiplex PCR, yet TCRdb's version contains in-frame clones alone and is incomplete. The sample records tens of thousands of clones, 85% to 90% being singletons. This receptor was obtained from an adult who received the AZD1222 COVID-19 vaccine. This chain links TRBV28 with TRBJ2-2; D perhaps matches TRBD1 (6 bases). The sequencing here drew on peripheral blood, taken 28 days after the second AZD1222 dose. CDR3 residues: CASSIPGHTNTGELFF. In DNA, the CDR3 is TGTGCCAGCAGTATCCCGGGACACACCAACACCGGGGAGCTGTTTTTT. Drawing the rest from reference TRBV28 and TRBJ2-2, the complete variable domain is DVKVTQSSRYLVKRTGEKVFLECVQDMDHENMFWYRQDPGLGLRLIYFSYDVKMKEKGDIPEGYSVSREKKERFSLILESASTNQTSMYLCASSIPGHTNTGELFFGEGSRLTVL.